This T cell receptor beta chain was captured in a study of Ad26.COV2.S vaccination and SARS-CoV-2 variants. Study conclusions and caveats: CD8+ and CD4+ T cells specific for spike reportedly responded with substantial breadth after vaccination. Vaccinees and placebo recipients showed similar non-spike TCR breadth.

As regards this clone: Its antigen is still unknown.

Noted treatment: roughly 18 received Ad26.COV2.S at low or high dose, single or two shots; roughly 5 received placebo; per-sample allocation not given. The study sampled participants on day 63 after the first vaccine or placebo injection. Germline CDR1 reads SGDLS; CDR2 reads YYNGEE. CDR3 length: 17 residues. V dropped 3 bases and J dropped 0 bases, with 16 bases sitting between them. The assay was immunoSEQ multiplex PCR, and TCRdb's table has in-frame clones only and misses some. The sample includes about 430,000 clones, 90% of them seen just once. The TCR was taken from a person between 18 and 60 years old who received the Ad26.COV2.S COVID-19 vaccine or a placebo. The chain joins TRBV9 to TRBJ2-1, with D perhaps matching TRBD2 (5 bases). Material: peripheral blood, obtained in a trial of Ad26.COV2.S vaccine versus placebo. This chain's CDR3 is CASSDRGTASSYNEQFF. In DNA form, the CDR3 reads TGTGCCAGCAGCGATCGGGGAACGGCGAGCTCCTACAATGAGCAGTTCTTC. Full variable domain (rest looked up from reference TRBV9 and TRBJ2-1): DSGVTQTPKHLITATGQRVTLRCSPRSGDLSVYWYQQSLDQGLQFLIQYYNGEERAKGNILERFSAQQFPDLHSELNLSSLELGDSALYFCASSDRGTASSYNEQFFGPGTRLTVL.